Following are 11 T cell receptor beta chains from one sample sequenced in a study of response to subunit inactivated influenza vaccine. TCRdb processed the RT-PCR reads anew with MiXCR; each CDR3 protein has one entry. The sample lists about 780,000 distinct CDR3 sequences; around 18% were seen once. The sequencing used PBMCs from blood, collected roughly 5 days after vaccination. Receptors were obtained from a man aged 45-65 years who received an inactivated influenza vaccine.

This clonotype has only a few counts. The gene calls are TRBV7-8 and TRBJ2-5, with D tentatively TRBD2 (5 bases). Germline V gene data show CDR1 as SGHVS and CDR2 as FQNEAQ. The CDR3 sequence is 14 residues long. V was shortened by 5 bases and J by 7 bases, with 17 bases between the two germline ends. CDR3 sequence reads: CASSARRIRGTQYF. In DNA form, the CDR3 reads TGTGCCAGCAGCGCCCGGCGTATCCGGGGGACCCAGTACTTC. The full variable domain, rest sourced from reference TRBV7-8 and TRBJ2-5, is GAGVSQSPRYKVAKRGQDVALRCDPISGHVSLFWYQQALGQGPEFLTYFQNEAQLDKSGLPSDRFFAERPEGSVSTLKIQRTQQEDSAVYLCASSARRIRGTQYFGPGTRLLVL.

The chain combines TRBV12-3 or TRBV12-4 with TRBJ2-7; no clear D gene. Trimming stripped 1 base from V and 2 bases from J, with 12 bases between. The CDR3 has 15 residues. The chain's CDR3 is CASSLGQEPTYEQYF. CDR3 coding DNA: TGTGCCAGCAGTTTAGGGCAGGAACCCACCTACGAGCAGTACTTC.

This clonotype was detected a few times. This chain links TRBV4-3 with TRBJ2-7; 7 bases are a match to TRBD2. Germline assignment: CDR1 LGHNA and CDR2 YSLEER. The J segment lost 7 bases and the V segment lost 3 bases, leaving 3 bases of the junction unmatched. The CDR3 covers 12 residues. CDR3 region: CASSQPGGEQYF. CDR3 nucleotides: TGCGCCAGCAGCCAGCCCGGGGGGGAGCAGTACTTC.

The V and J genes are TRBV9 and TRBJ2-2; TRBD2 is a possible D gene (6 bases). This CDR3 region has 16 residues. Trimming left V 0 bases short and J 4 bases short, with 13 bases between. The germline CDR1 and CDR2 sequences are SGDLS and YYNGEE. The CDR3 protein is CASSVDGGLSTGELFF. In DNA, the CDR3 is TGTGCCAGCAGCGTAGACGGGGGTCTTTCCACCGGGGAGCTGTTTTTT.

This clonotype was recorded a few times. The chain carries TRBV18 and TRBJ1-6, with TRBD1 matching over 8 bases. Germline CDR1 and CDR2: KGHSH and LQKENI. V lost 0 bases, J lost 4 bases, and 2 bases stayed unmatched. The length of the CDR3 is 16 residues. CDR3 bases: TGTGCCAGCTCACCACCTGGACAGGGTTATAATTCACCCCTCCACTTT. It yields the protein CASSPPGQGYNSPLHF.

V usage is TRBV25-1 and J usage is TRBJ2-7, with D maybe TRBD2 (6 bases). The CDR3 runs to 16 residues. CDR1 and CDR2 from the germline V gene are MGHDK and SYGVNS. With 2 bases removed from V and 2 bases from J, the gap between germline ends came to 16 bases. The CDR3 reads CASSERWGGPTYEQYF. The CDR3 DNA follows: TGTGCCAGCAGTGAACGGTGGGGAGGACCTACCTACGAGCAGTACTTC.

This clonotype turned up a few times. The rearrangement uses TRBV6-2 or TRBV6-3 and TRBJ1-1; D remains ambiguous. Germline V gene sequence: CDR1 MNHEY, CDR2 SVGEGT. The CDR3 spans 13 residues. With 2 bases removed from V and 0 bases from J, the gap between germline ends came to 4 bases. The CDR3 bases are TGTGCCAGCAGTTACGTGGTGAACACTGAAGCTTTCTTT. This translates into CASSYVVNTEAFF.

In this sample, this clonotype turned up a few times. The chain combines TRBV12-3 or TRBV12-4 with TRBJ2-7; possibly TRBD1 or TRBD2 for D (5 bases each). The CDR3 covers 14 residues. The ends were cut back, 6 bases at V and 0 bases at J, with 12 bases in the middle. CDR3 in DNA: TGTGCCAGCAGGGGGCGGGCGTCCTCCTACGAGCAGTACTTC. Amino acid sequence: CASRGRASSYEQYF.

The CDR3 reads CASSASGGASREYF. As DNA, the CDR3 is TGTGCCAGCAGCGCTAGCGGGGGGGCCAGCCGGGAGTATTTT. V usage is TRBV2 and J usage is TRBJ2-3, with 12 bases aligning to TRBD2. Germline CDR1 reads SNHLY; CDR2 reads FYNNEI. This CDR3 spans 14 amino acids. V dropped 6 bases and J dropped 13; count of bases not matched to a gene: 11.

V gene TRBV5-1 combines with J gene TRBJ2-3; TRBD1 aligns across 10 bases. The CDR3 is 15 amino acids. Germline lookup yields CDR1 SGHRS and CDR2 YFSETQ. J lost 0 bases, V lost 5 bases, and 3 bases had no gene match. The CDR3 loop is CASRGGQGSTDTQYF. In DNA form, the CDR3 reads TGCGCCAGCAGGGGGGGACAGGGGAGCACAGATACGCAGTATTTT.

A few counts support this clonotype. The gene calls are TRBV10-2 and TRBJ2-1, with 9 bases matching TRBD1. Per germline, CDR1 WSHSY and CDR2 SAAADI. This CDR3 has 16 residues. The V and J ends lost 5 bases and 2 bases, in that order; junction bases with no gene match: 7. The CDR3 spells CASSLATGGTYNEQFF. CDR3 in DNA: TGCGCCAGCAGTCTTGCGACAGGGGGAACCTACAATGAGCAGTTCTTC.